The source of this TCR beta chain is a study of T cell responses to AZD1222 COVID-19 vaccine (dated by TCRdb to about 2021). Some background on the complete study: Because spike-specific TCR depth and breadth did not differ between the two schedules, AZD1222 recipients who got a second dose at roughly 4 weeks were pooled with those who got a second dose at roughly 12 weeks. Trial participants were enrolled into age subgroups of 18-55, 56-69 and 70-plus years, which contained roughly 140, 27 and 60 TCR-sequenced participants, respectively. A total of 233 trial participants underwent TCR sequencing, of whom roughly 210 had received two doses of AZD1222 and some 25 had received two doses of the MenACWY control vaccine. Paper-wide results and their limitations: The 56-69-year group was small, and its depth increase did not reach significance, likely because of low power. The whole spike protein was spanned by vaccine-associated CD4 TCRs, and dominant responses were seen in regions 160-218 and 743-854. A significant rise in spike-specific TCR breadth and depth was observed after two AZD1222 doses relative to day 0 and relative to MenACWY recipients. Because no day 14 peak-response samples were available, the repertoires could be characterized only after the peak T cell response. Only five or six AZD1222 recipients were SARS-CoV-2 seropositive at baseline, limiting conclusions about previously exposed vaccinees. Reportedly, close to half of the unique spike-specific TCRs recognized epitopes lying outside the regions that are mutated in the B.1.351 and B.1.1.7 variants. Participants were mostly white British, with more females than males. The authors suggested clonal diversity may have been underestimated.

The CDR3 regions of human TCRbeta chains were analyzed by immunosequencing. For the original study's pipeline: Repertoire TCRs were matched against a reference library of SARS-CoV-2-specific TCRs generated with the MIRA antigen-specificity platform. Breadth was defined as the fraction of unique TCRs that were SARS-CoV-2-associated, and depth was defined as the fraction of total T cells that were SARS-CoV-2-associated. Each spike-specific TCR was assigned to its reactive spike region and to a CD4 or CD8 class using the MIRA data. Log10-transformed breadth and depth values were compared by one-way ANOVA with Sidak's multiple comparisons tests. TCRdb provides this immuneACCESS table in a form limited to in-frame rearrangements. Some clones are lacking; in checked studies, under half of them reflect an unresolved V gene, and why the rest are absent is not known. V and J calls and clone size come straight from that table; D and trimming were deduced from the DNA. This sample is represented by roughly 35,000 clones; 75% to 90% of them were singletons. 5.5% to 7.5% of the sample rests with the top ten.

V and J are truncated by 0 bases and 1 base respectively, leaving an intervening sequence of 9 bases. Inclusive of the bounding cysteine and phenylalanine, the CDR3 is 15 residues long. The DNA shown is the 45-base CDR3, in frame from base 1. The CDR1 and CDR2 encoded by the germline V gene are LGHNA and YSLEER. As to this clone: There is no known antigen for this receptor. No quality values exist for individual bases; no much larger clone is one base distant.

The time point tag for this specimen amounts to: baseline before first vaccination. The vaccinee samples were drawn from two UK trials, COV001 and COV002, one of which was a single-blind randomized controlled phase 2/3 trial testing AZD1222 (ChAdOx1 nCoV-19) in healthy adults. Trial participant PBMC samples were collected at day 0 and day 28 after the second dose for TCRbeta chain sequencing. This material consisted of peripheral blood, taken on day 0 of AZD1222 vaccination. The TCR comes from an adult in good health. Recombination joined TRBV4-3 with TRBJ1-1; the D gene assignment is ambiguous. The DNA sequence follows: TGCGCCAGCAGCCAAGATCCACTACCGAACACTGAAGCTTTCTTT. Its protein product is CASSQDPLPNTEAFF.